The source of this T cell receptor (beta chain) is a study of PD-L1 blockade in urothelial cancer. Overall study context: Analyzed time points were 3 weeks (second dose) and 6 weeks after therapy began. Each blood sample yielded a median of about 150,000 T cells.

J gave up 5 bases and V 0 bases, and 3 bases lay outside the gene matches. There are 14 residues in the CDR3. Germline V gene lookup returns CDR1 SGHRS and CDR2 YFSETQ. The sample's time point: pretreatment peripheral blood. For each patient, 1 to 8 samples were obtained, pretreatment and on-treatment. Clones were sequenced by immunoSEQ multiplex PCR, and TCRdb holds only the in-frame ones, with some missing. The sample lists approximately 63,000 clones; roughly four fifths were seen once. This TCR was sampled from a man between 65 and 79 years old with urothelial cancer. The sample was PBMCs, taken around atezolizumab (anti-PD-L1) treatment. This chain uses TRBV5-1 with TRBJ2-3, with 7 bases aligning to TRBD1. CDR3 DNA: TGCGCCAGCAGCTTGGGACAGGGAAGAGATACGCAGTATTTT. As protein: CASSLGQGRDTQYF.